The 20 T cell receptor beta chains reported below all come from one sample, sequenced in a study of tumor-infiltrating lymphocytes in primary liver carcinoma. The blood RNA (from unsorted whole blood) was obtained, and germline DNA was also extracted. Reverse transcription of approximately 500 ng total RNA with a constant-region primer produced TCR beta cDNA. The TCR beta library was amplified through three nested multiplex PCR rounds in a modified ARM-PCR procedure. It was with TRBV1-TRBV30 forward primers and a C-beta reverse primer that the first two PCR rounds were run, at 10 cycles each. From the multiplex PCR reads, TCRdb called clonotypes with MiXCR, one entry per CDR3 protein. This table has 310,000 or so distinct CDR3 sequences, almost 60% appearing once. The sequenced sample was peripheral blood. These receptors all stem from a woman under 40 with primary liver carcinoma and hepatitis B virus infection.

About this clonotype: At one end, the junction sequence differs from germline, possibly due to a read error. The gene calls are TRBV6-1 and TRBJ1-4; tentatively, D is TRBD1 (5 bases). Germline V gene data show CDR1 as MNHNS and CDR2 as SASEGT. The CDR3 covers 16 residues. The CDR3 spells CASSDAGTGANEKPFF. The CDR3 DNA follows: TGTGCCAGCAGTGATGCAGGGACTGGGGCTAATGAAAAACCGTTTTTT.

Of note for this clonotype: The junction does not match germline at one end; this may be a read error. CDR3: CTSSLSPGTGIF. As DNA, the CDR3 is TGTACCAGCAGTCTCTCCCCCGGGACAGGAATTTTT. The gene calls are TRBV12-3 or TRBV12-4 and TRBJ1-3, with 8 positions matching TRBD1. This CDR3 is built from 12 residues.

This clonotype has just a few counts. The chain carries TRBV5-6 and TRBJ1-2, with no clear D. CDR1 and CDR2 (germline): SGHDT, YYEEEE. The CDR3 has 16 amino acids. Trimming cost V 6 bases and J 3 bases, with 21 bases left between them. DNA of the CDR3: TGTGCCAGCATGACCCTCGTGTTCAGCTCCGACTATGGCTACACCTTC. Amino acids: CASMTLVFSSDYGYTF.

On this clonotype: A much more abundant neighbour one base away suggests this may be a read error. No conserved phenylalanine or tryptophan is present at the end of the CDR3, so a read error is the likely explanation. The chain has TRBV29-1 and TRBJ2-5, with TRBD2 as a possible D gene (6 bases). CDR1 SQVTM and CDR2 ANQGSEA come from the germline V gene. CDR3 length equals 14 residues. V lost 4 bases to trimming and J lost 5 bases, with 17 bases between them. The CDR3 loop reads CSVARVTGVETQYL. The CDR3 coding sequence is TGCAGCGTTGCCCGGGTTACGGGAGTTGAGACCCAGTACTTG.

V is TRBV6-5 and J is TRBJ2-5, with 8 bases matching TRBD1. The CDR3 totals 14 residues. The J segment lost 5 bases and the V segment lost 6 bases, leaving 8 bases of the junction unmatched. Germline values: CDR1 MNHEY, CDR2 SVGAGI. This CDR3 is CASRDQGAWETQYF. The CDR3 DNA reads TGTGCCAGCAGGGATCAGGGGGCATGGGAGACCCAGTACTTC.

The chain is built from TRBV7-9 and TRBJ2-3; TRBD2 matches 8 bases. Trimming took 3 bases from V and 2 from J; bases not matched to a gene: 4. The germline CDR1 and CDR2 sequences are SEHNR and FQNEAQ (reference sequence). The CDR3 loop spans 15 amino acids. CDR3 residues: CASSFRTSPTDTQYF. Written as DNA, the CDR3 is TGTGCCAGCAGCTTCCGGACTAGCCCCACAGATACGCAGTATTTT.

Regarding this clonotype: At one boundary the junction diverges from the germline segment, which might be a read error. The CDR3 DNA follows: TGTGCCAGCAGCTTATGGGGGGGGGATTCCTACAATGAGCGGTTCTTC. Its protein product is CASSLWGGDSYNERFF. This chain joins TRBV11-3 and TRBJ2-1; 7 bases are shared with TRBD2. The CDR3 length is 16 residues. Per germline, CDR1 SGHNT and CDR2 YENEEA.

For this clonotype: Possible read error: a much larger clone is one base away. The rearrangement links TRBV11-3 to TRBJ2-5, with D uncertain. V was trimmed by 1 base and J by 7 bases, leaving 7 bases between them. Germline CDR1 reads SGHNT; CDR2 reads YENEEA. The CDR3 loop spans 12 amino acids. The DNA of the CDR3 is TGTGCCAGCAGCTTAGCTCCAGGGACCCAGTACTTC. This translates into CASSLAPGTQYF.

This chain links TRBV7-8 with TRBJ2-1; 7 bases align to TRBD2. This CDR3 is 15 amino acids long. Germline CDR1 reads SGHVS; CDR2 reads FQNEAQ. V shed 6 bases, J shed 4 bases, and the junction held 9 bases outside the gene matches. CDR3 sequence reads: CASRPTSWTYNEQFF. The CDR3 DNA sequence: TGTGCCAGCAGACCGACTAGCTGGACTTACAATGAGCAGTTCTTC. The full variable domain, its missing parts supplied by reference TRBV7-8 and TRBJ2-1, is GAGVSQSPRYKVAKRGQDVALRCDPISGHVSLFWYQQALGQGPEFLTYFQNEAQLDKSGLPSDRFFAERPEGSVSTLKIQRTQQEDSAVYLCASRPTSWTYNEQFFGPGTRLTVL.

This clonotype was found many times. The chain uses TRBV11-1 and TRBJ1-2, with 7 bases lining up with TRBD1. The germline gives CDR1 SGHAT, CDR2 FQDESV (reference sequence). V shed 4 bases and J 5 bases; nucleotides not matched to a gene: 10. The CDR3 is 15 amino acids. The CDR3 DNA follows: TGTGCCAGCAGCTCCCTCTTCCAGGGACAGTATGGCTACACCTTC. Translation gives CASSSLFQGQYGYTF.

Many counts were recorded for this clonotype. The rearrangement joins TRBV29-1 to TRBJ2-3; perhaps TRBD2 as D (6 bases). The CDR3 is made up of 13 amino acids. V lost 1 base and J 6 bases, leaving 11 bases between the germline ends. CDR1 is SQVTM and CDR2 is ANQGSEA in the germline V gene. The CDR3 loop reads CSVEVGGRDTQYF. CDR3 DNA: TGCAGCGTTGAAGTGGGAGGTCGGGATACGCAGTATTTT.

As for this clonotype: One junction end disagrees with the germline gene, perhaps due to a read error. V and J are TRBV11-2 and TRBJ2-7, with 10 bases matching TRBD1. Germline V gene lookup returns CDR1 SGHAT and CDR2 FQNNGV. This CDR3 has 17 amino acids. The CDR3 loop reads CASSPYTGTGASYEHYF. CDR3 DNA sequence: TGTGCCAGCAGCCCCTATACCGGGACAGGGGCCTCCTACGAGCATTACTTC.

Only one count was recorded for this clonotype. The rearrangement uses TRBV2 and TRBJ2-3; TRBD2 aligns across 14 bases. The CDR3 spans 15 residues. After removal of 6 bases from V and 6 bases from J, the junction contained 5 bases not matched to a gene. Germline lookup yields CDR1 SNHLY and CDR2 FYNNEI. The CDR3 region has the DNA TGTGCCAGCAGGGGGGGACTAGCGGGAGCGGATACGCAGTATTTT. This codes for CASRGGLAGADTQYF.

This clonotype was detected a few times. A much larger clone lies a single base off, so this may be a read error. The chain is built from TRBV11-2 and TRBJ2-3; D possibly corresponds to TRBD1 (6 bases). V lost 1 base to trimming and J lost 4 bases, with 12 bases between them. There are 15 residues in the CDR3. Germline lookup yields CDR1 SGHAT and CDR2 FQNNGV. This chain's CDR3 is CASSLAGAGADTQYF. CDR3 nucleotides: TGTGCCAGCAGCTTAGCAGGGGCGGGCGCAGATACGCAGTATTTT.

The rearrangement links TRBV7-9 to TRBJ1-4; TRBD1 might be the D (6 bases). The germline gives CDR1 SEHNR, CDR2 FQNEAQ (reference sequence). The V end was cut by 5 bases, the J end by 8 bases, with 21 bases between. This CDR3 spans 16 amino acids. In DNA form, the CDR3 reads TGTGCCAGCAGCCGACGCACCGGGACACCCAGAGAAAAACTGTTTTTT. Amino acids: CASSRRTGTPREKLFF.

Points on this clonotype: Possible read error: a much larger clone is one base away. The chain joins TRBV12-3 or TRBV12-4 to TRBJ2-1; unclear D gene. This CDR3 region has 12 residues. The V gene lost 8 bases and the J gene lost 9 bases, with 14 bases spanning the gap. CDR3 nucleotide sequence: TGTGCCAGCGGTACTCAATGGGGTGAGCAGTTCTTC. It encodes CASGTQWGEQFF.

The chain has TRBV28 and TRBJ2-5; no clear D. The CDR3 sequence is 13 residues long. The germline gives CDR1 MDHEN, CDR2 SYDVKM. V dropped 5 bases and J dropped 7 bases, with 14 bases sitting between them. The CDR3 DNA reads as TGTGCCAGCAGTCCCCCCTACTCTGCGACCCAGTACTTC. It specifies CASSPPYSATQYF.

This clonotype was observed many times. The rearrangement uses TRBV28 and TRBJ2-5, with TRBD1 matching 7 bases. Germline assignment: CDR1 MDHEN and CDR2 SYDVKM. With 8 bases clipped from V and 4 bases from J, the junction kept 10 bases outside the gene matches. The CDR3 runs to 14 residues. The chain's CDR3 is CASVRGRFAETQYF. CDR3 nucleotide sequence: TGTGCCAGCGTGAGGGGGCGCTTTGCAGAGACCCAGTACTTC.

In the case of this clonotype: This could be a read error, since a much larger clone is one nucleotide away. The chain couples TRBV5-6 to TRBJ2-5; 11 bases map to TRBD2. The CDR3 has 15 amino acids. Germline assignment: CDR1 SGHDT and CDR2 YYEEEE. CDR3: CANSFFTSGRETQYF. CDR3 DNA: TGTGCCAACAGCTTCTTCACTAGCGGGAGAGAGACCCAGTACTTC. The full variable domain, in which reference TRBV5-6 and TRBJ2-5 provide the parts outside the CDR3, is DAGVTQSPTHLIKTRGQQVTLRCSPKSGHDTVSWYQQALGQGPQFIFQYYEEEERQRGNFPDRFSGHQFPNYSSELNVNALLLGDSALYLCANSFFTSGRETQYFGPGTRLLVL.

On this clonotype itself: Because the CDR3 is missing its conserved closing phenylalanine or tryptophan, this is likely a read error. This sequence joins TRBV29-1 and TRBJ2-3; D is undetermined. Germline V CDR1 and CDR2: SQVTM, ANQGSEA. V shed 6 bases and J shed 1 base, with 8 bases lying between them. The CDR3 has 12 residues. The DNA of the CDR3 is TGCAGCGTCGCCGGCCGCACAGATACGCAGTATCTT. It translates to CSVAGRTDTQYL.